These 11 T cell receptor beta chains were sequenced from one sample in a study of cytomegalovirus exposure and HLA in healthy donors. The study ran its PCR with 60 Vbeta and 13 Jbeta primers. TCRdb's table, derived via immunoSEQ multiplex PCR, lists solely in-frame clones and lacks some. The table includes some 180,000 clones, more than 75% detected once. Source material: PBMCs. These receptors came from a woman under 40 in good health and CMV-seropositive.

This sequence joins TRBV11-2 and TRBJ2-2; D remains ambiguous. CDR1 and CDR2 (germline): SGHAT, FQNNGV. The length of the CDR3 is 13 residues. The V and J ends lost 3 bases and 7 bases respectively, with 9 bases between them. As DNA, the CDR3 is TGTGCCAGCAGCTTTAGAGACAACGGGGAGCTGTTTTTT. Its protein is CASSFRDNGELFF.

This chain connects TRBV18 to TRBJ2-3; D ambiguous. The CDR3 covers 14 residues. Germline CDR1 KGHSH, CDR2 LQKENI. Trimming took off 4 bases at V and 0 bases at J, with 8 bases between the two ends. The CDR3 DNA sequence: TGTGCCAGCTCACTACAAAAGAGCACAGATACGCAGTATTTT. It codes for CASSLQKSTDTQYF.

This clone showed up just a few times. The chain employs TRBV7-6 and TRBJ2-7; TRBD1 matches 12 bases. V shed 5 bases, J shed 3 bases, and the junction held 5 bases outside the gene matches. Germline V gene data show CDR1 as SGHVS and CDR2 as FNYEAQ. The CDR3 consists of 15 residues. The CDR3 spells CASSLRDRGHYEQYF. Here the CDR3 DNA reads TGTGCCAGCAGCCTGAGGGACAGGGGGCACTACGAGCAGTACTTC.

V gene TRBV4-1 combines with J gene TRBJ1-5; no clear D. The V end was cut by 0 bases, the J end by 8 bases, with 14 bases between. Looked up from germline, CDR1 is MGHRA and CDR2 is YSYEKL. The CDR3 sequence is 15 residues long. The CDR3 spells CASSQDRRGTKPQHF. Here the CDR3 DNA reads TGCGCCAGCAGCCAAGATAGGAGAGGAACGAAGCCCCAGCATTTT.

The rearrangement joins TRBV5-4 to TRBJ2-5, with TRBD2 identical over 7 bases. CDR1 is SGHNT and CDR2 is YYREEE in the germline V gene (reference sequence). There are 18 residues in the CDR3. The junction had 17 bases not matched to a gene; V was cut back by 4 bases and J by 2 bases. The CDR3 sequence is CASSPVGLAALGQETQYF. DNA of the CDR3: TGTGCCAGCAGCCCGGTGGGGCTAGCGGCGTTGGGGCAAGAGACCCAGTACTTC.

The chain couples TRBV5-1 to TRBJ2-7; D ambiguous. Germline V gene data show CDR1 as SGHRS and CDR2 as YFSETQ. Between the trimmed V and J ends, which lost 4 bases and 6 bases, there was a span of 14 bases. CDR3 length: 13 amino acids. The DNA for the CDR3 is TGCGCCAGCAGCCGGAGCTCCGACGGCGAGCAGTACTTC. It is translated as CASSRSSDGEQYF.

V gene TRBV7-2 combines with J gene TRBJ2-1; D not resolved. The germline V gene has CDR1 SGHTA and CDR2 FQGNSA. Trimming took off 1 base at V and 9 bases at J, with 19 bases between the two ends. The CDR3 runs to 16 residues. The chain's CDR3 is CASSLVLNPPRSEQFF. CDR3 DNA sequence: TGTGCCAGCAGCTTAGTCTTGAACCCCCCGAGGAGTGAGCAGTTCTTC.

The V gene is TRBV9, the J gene TRBJ2-7, with D possibly being TRBD2 (6 bases). CDR1 SGDLS and CDR2 YYNGEE come from the germline V gene. The V gene lost 4 bases and the J gene lost 0 bases, with 14 bases spanning the gap. CDR3 size: 15 residues. This chain's CDR3 is CASSPSGQGSYEQYF. The CDR3 DNA reads TGTGCCAGCAGCCCCAGCGGGCAGGGCTCCTACGAGCAGTACTTC.

As regards this clone: Within the sample, other DNA sequences also encode this same CDR3. This chain joins TRBV6-5 and TRBJ1-5; D remains ambiguous. The CDR3 is 14 residues long. The V gene lost 6 bases and the J gene lost 2 bases, with 11 bases spanning the gap. Per germline, CDR1 MNHEY and CDR2 SVGAGI. CDR3 in DNA: TGTGCCAGCAGCCCCGGGGTGGGCAATCAGCCCCAGCATTTT. As protein: CASSPGVGNQPQHF.

This clone was recorded many times. The chain combines TRBV7-2 with TRBJ2-7; a weak D match, TRBD2 (5 bases). V was pared by 3 bases and J by 0 bases, with 6 bases between. The CDR3 runs to 13 residues. CDR1 and CDR2 (germline): SGHTA, FQGNSA. As DNA, the CDR3 is TGTGCCAGCAGCTTTCGGGACTCCTACGAGCAGTACTTC. It specifies CASSFRDSYEQYF.

V and J are TRBV4-1 and TRBJ1-2; 7 bases align to TRBD1. The CDR3 totals 15 residues. V gave up 0 bases and J gave up 2 bases; unmatched junction bases: 3. Germline V CDR1 and CDR2: MGHRA, YSYEKL. This CDR3 reads CASSQDFRGNYGYTF. CDR3 sequence (DNA): TGCGCCAGCAGCCAAGATTTCAGGGGGAACTATGGCTACACCTTC.